A single sample gave rise to the 26 T cell receptor beta chains below, sequenced in a study of T cell repertoires in cytomegalovirus infection. From the reads, TCRdb called clonotypes with MiXCR, one entry per CDR3 protein. This repertoire shows 200,000 to 250,000 distinct CDR3 sequences, 38% found once; its top ten account for roughly three fifths. Their antigens are not known. The sequencing used CD8+ T cells from cultured PBMCs, collected from culture after CMV antigen stimulation. The origin of the receptors is a human donor in good health (CMV status not recorded). Some clones in this sample may be carry-over from other donors' samples.

This clonotype was recorded a few times. The V and J genes are TRBV7-6 and TRBJ2-1; D possibly corresponds to TRBD2 (5 bases). The germline gives CDR1 SGHVS, CDR2 FNYEAQ. Deletions cut 2 bases from V and 6 bases from J, with 14 bases between. The CDR3 covers 15 residues. CDR3 sequence: CASSLWGEGRNEQFF. The CDR3 DNA follows: TGTGCCAGCAGCTTATGGGGAGAGGGCCGCAATGAGCAGTTCTTC.

The CDR3 here is CSASSTTSGTYNEQFF. As DNA, the CDR3 is TGCAGTGCTAGCTCGACGACTAGCGGGACGTACAATGAGCAGTTCTTC. The chain is built from TRBV20-1 and TRBJ2-1, with TRBD2 identical over 11 bases. The V and J ends lost 3 bases and 4 bases, in that order; junction bases with no gene match: 8. The V gene's germline CDR1 is DFQATT and CDR2 SNEGSKA (reference sequence). This CDR3 has 16 residues.

The chain joins TRBV7-3 to TRBJ2-1; 11 bases match TRBD2. V was clipped by 5 bases and J by 5 bases; unmatched bases: 11. CDR1 is SGHTA and CDR2 is FQGTGA in the germline V gene. CDR3 length equals 17 residues. CDR3 region: CASSPRLAGRGDNEQFF. CDR3 in DNA: TGTGCCAGCAGCCCCCGACTAGCGGGAAGGGGGGACAATGAGCAGTTCTTC.

This clonotype was counted between two and nine times. The CDR3: CASSSTGTGGYEQYF. DNA of the CDR3: TGTGCCAGCAGCTCAACCGGGACAGGGGGTTACGAGCAGTACTTC. V and J are TRBV7-6 and TRBJ2-7; 11 nucleotides align to TRBD1. CDR3 length: 15 amino acids. Germline CDR1 SGHVS, CDR2 FNYEAQ. Trimming took 4 bases from V and 4 from J; bases not matched to a gene: 6.

The V and J genes are TRBV6-5 and TRBJ1-2, with a possible D match to TRBD1 (6 bases). The CDR3 runs 12 residues. Germline-derived CDR1 and CDR2 are MNHEY and SVGAGI. V lost 6 bases and J 7 bases, leaving 12 bases between the germline ends. The CDR3 bases are TGTGCCAGCAGCGCAGGGGAGGGTGGCTACACCTTC. It yields the protein CASSAGEGGYTF.

This chain connects TRBV27 to TRBJ2-7; a weak D match, TRBD1 (6 bases). Germline CDR1 and CDR2: MNHEY and SMNVEV (reference sequence). The CDR3 is made up of 16 amino acids. Trimming removed 6 bases at V and 2 bases at J, with 20 bases between. CDR3 region: CASRPLTGLSTYEQYF. Written as DNA, the CDR3 is TGTGCCAGCAGACCTTTGACAGGCTTGAGTACCTACGAGCAGTACTTC.

V and J are TRBV7-6 and TRBJ2-7; TRBD1 might be the D (6 bases). Trimming left V 4 bases short and J 0 bases short, with 13 bases between. The CDR3 sequence is 15 residues long. Germline V gene data show CDR1 as SGHVS and CDR2 as FNYEAQ. The CDR3 DNA is TGTGCCAGCAGCTCACGGGACACCAGCTCCTACGAGCAGTACTTC. This sequence encodes CASSSRDTSSYEQYF.

This chain joins TRBV25-1 and TRBJ2-1; D is undetermined. The CDR3 contains 13 residues. The germline V gene has CDR1 MGHDK and CDR2 SYGVNS. V lost 11 bases and J lost 7, with 18 bases in between. The CDR3 protein is CAGLWVELNEQFF. The CDR3 DNA sequence: TGTGCCGGGCTCTGGGTAGAGCTAAATGAGCAGTTCTTC.

This CDR3 is CASRPIPGRVGRETQYF. CDR3 coding DNA: TGTGCCAGCAGGCCAATCCCGGGACGTGTTGGTCGGGAGACCCAGTACTTC. The chain uses TRBV7-9 and TRBJ2-5, with D perhaps being TRBD1 or TRBD2 (5 bases each). Germline CDR1 reads SEHNR; CDR2 reads FQNEAQ (reference sequence). The CDR3 totals 17 residues. V lost 6 bases to trimming and J lost 5 bases, with 25 bases between them.

This clonotype was seen only a few times. The rearrangement uses TRBV7-9 and TRBJ2-7; a possible D gene is TRBD2 (6 bases). The length of the CDR3 is 13 residues. The germline V gene has CDR1 SEHNR and CDR2 FQNEAQ (reference sequence). Trimming shortened V by 8 bases and J by 3 bases, and 14 bases separated the two germline ends. The CDR3 reads CASRRGDRYEQYF. The DNA for the CDR3 is TGTGCCAGCCGGCGGGGAGATCGCTACGAGCAGTACTTC.

With respect to this clonotype: A read error may explain this, as a much larger clone is one base away. V is TRBV2 and J is TRBJ2-7, with 8 bases identical to TRBD2. The CDR3 is 14 residues long. The J segment lost 7 bases and the V segment lost 10 bases, leaving 15 bases of the junction unmatched. The germline gives CDR1 SNHLY, CDR2 FYNNEI. CDR3 residues: CANNSREDWWEQYF. The DNA for the CDR3 is TGTGCCAACAATTCGCGGGAGGACTGGTGGGAGCAGTACTTC.

The CDR3 DNA follows: TGTGCCAGCAGCCCCTTTGGCGGGAGGGGAGAGACCCAGTACTTC. Its translation is CASSPFGGRGETQYF. The chain couples TRBV7-6 to TRBJ2-5, with 9 bases aligning to TRBD2. V gave up 5 bases and J gave up 4 bases; unmatched junction bases: 8. Germline V CDR1 and CDR2: SGHVS, FNYEAQ. This CDR3 region has 15 residues.

The chain carries TRBV5-1 and TRBJ2-5; tentatively, D is TRBD2 (5 bases). There are 12 residues in the CDR3. Trimming shortened V by 7 bases and J by 5 bases, and 12 bases separated the two germline ends. Looked up from germline, CDR1 is SGHRS and CDR2 is YFSETQ. The CDR3 nucleotides are TGCGCCAGCGGAGCCCCGGGGGAGACCCAGTACTTC. It yields the protein CASGAPGETQYF.

This clonotype was recorded a few times. DNA for the CDR3: TGTGCCAGCAGCACCAGGGGTCAGCCCCAGCATTTT. Amino acids: CASSTRGQPQHF. The rearrangement links TRBV7-2 to TRBJ1-5; D possibly corresponds to TRBD1 (6 bases). Germline V gene data show CDR1 as SGHTA and CDR2 as FQGNSA. The CDR3 is 12 residues long. Trimming cost V 5 bases and J 6 bases, with 8 bases left between them.

The table lists this clonotype with many counts. The chain has TRBV7-6 and TRBJ2-1; 10 positions agree with TRBD1. In germline, CDR1 is SGHVS, CDR2 FNYEAQ. J was trimmed by 8 bases and V by 1 base; bases with no gene match: 11. The CDR3 has 17 residues. As DNA, the CDR3 is TGTGCCAGCAGCTTAGTCGGGGGGCTGACAGGGGGCCATGAGCAGTTCTTC. It codes for CASSLVGGLTGGHEQFF.

The V call is TRBV7-9, the J call TRBJ2-1; 11 bases are shared with TRBD2. There are 17 residues in the CDR3. V shed 4 bases and J 1 base; nucleotides not matched to a gene: 6. Per the germline V gene, CDR1 is SEHNR and CDR2 is FQNEAQ (reference sequence). In nucleotides, the CDR3 is TGTGCCAGCAGCTACCCGGGACTAGCGGAATCCTACAATGAGCAGTTCTTC. Translation: CASSYPGLAESYNEQFF.

This clonotype was seen ten or more times. V is TRBV7-2 and J is TRBJ1-5; D ambiguous. The CDR3 loop spans 17 amino acids. Germline CDR1 is SGHTA and CDR2 is FQGNSA. The ends were cut back, 1 base at V and 8 bases at J, with 21 bases in the middle. The CDR3 protein is CASSLVLGPTGPEPQHF. The CDR3 DNA reads TGTGCCAGCAGCTTAGTCTTAGGGCCGACGGGTCCAGAGCCCCAGCATTTT.

This clonotype came up many times. The rearrangement joins TRBV7-8 to TRBJ2-7, with 9 bases lining up with TRBD2. CDR1 SGHVS and CDR2 FQNEAQ come from the germline V gene. The CDR3 loop spans 15 amino acids. Losses at the gene ends were 5 bases for V and 4 bases for J; bases not matched to a gene: 9. The CDR3 loop is CASSTRSGRYYEQYF. CDR3 in DNA: TGTGCCAGCAGCACCCGCAGCGGGAGGTATTACGAGCAGTACTTC.

The DNA of the CDR3 is TGCAGTGCTAGAGACTCCGAGAGCCACGAGCAGTACTTC. It specifies CSARDSESHEQYF. The chain combines TRBV20-1 with TRBJ2-7; D is ambiguous. The CDR3 has 13 residues. CDR1 is DFQATT, CDR2 SNEGSKA, per germline (reference sequence). V shed 0 bases and J shed 5 bases, with 11 bases lying between them.

This clonotype was recorded many times. The chain carries TRBV14 and TRBJ2-7, with 8 bases fitting TRBD2. Germline CDR1 and CDR2: SGHDN and FVKESK. With 0 bases clipped from V and 2 bases from J, the junction kept 6 bases outside the gene matches. The CDR3 contains 16 residues. The CDR3 nucleotides are TGTGCCAGCAGCCAAGATGGACTAGCCCGTGCCTACGAGCAGTACTTC. Translation: CASSQDGLARAYEQYF.

Remarks on this clonotype: Its ends do not fully match the called genes, so a read error is possible. The rearrangement links TRBV7-4 to TRBJ1-6; the D gene is possibly TRBD1 (6 bases). CDR1 is SGHVT and CDR2 is SQSDAQ in the germline V gene. The length of the CDR3 is 16 residues. This CDR3 reads CASSRRRRGEASLLHF. The CDR3 DNA is TGTGCCAGCAGCCGCCGACGCAGGGGCGAGGCTTCACTCCTCCACTTT. The whole variable domain, remainder taken from reference TRBV7-4 and TRBJ1-6, is GAGVSQSPRYKVAKRGRDVALRCDSISGHVTLYWYRQTLGQGSEVLTYSQSDAQRDKSGRPSGRFSAERPERSVSTLKIQRTEQGDSAVYLCASSRRRRGEASLLHFGNGTRLTVT.

The chain carries TRBV6-1 and TRBJ2-3; D call uncertain. V lost 5 bases, J lost 5 bases, and 14 bases lay in between. This CDR3 region has 14 residues. The germline gives CDR1 MNHNS, CDR2 SASEGT. In nucleotides, the CDR3 is TGTGCCAGCAGTTACGCCCAGGATCGAGATACGCAGTATTTT. Translation: CASSYAQDRDTQYF.

This clonotype was detected only a few times. This chain links TRBV5-1 with TRBJ1-1; D unclear. This CDR3 spans 13 amino acids. V lost 4 bases and J lost 6, with 13 bases in between. The germline CDR1 and CDR2 sequences are SGHRS and YFSETQ. CDR3 nucleotides: TGCGCCAGCAGCGCGGACCGAATCTCTGAAGCTTTCTTT. This gives the protein CASSADRISEAFF.

At least ten counts were recorded for this clonotype. The chain combines TRBV7-3 with TRBJ2-2; either TRBD1 or TRBD2 may fit D (5 bases each). Trimming took 5 bases from V and 6 from J, leaving 22 bases between them. Looked up from germline, CDR1 is SGHTA and CDR2 is FQGTGA. The CDR3 is 17 amino acids. The CDR3 coding sequence is TGTGCCAGCAGCCTAGGGCAGGGACGTCCAAAAGCCGGGGAGCTGTTTTTT. Its protein is CASSLGQGRPKAGELFF. Based on the CDR3 plus reference TRBV7-3 and TRBJ2-2, the full variable domain is GAGVSQTPSNKVTEKGKYVELRCDPISGHTALYWYRQSLGQGPEFLIYFQGTGAADDSGLPNDRFFAVRPEGSVSTLKIQRTERGDSAVYLCASSLGQGRPKAGELFFGEGSRLTVL.

At least ten counts were recorded for this clonotype. The CDR3 reads CASSPSTDTQYF. The CDR3 nucleotides read TGTGCCAGCAGTCCTAGCACAGATACGCAGTATTTT. J is TRBJ2-3 and V is TRBV27; D not certain. Per the germline V gene, CDR1 is MNHEY and CDR2 is SMNVEV (reference sequence). V was pared by 5 bases and J by 0 bases, with 3 bases between. CDR3 length: 12 amino acids.

This clonotype was counted between two and nine times. The gene calls are TRBV7-9 and TRBJ1-1; a weak D match, TRBD1 (5 bases). The CDR3 is 14 residues long. The germline V gene encodes CDR1 SEHNR and CDR2 FQNEAQ (reference sequence). V lost 5 bases, J lost 4 bases, and 14 bases lay in between. CDR3 in DNA: TGTGCCAGCAGCCCATTGCTGGGGGGCACTGAAGCTTTCTTT. Translating gives CASSPLLGGTEAFF. The full variable domain, with the rest looked up from reference TRBV7-9 and TRBJ1-1, is DTGVSQNPRHKITKRGQNVTFRCDPISEHNRLYWYRQTLGQGPEFLTYFQNEAQLEKSRLLSDRFSAERPKGSFSTLEIQRTEQGDSAMYLCASSPLLGGTEAFFGQGTRLTVV.